The sequence of this TCR beta chain was determined in a study of long-term antiretroviral therapy in people with HIV (dated 2022 in TCRdb). With regard to the full study: Collection of the earliest samples took place about a decade ahead of the 2015 WHO recommendation for immediate ART, at a time when ART was typically delayed until CD4 counts fell. Test extractions of a monoclonal T-cell line alongside approximately 34 polyclonal samples showed no cross-contamination during QIAcube processing. The cohort contributed about 190 cryopreserved PBMC samples from around 30 adults with confirmed HIV infection, collected serially over a mean of around 6 years (range 1-12). Of the 30 participants with HIV, about a dozen were female. A retrospective serial study tested whether changes in peripheral blood TRB repertoire composition and diversity were associated with ART initiation and durable HIV suppression. Broader findings and caveats from the paper: No data were available on ART adherence, viral resistance or therapy changes, limiting inferences about post-ART repertoire changes. At every time point, the repertoire was dominated by expanded TRB clones first identified before ART initiation, although this dominance fluctuated and, in many PLHIV, declined after ART. Because pre-ART samples had limited cell numbers, unsorted PBMC were profiled rather than sorted CD4+ and CD8+ T cells. The samples span the years 2004 to 2017, and the ART regimens used may be less effective than current regimens. Starting ART was linked to a significant rise in TRB diversity, yet even after long-term ART the diversity remained significantly lower than in transplant donor controls. Narrower CDR3 length ranges were observed in HIV repertoires than in controls, and an antigen-experienced repertoire with only a slight naive shift after ART was suggested by the network structure. Because PBMC availability was limited, only the TCR beta chain was sequenced, with no alpha chain pairing.

The immunoSEQ hsTCRB v3.0 assay was used at survey level resolution for TRB variable region sequencing. The targeted TRB sequencing depth was roughly 40,000-50,000 T-cell genomes per sample. An Illumina MiSeq with a v3 150-cycle kit was used to sequence the pooled TRB libraries. In the authors' own workflow: Repertoire analysis was performed in R inside a reproducible Nextflow workflow that covered QC, data transformation and analysis. Custom analyses were implemented in LymphoSeq2, an R package for AIRR-Seq data exploration. A few samples that yielded fewer than 5000 total TRB sequences were excluded, so that some 190 HIV repertoires were analyzed. Among the approximately 190 retained HIV repertoires, 55 to 60 were collected before ART initiation and over 120 were collected after ART initiation. Repertoires were downsampled to 5000 TRB nucleotide sequences, and summary statistics were averaged over 100 downsampling iterations. The analysis kept only TRB sequences whose CDR3 regions were at least seven amino acids long. Diversity was assessed using a clonality score derived from Shannon entropy and using the Gini coefficient. In the repertoire networks, any two of the top 5000 CDR3 amino acid sequences were linked whenever the two sequences differed by an edit distance of one. For TRB CDR3 amino acid sequences, GLIPH2 was used to predict antigen specificity groups and MHC restriction. To flag known associations with CMV, EBV, HIV or tissue antigens, CDR3 amino acid sequences were compared against VDJdb and McPAS-TCR. Pre-ART, post-ART and control groups were compared with Wilcoxon signed-rank tests and Holm-Bonferroni correction. TCRdb obtained this table from immuneACCESS and retained in-frame rearrangements with V and J assigned. These tables miss some clones; where compared with another copy, unresolved V genes account for less than half of the shortfall, and the remainder is unexplained. From that table come the V and J calls and clone size; the DNA was used to work out D and trimming. The sample has tens of thousands of clones on record, 70% to 85% of them singletons. Clones ranked in the top ten supply roughly 2.3% of the sample.

About this clone itself: Its antigen target is currently unknown. Per-base quality was not reported, and no clone a single base away is much larger than it.

Inclusion was restricted to participants for whom at least one PBMC sample before ART initiation and at least two post-ART samples were available. Treatment was received in the United States of America by all participants with HIV. Cryopreserved samples of about 0.95-11 million PBMC were thawed and washed before DNA extraction. At the time of the earliest PBMC sample, participants with HIV were aged between roughly 20 and 60 years. Each participant contributed PBMC samples from 1-4 timepoints before ART initiation and 2-8 timepoints after ART initiation, with a median of 7 samples. For every participant, serial HIV viral load, CD4+ T-cell count, ART history and demographic data were obtained. Genomic DNA was extracted from unsorted PBMC with a Qiagen kit on a QIAcube, with processing performed in batches of 12 samples. Here V drops 3 bases and J drops 5 bases, and the junction holds 6 bases not matched to any gene. The CDR3 numbers 14 residues from cysteine through phenylalanine. Only the CDR3 region is kept as DNA, spanning 42 bases read in frame from base 1. CDR1 and CDR2, per the germline V gene, are SGHRS and YFSETQ.

The chain is made from TRBV5-1 and TRBJ2-5, and TRBD1 aligns with 8 junction nucleotides. This material consisted of unsorted PBMCs, taken 3 years after starting antiretroviral therapy. This receptor was taken from a man aged 45-60 years with HIV. CDR3 protein: CASSSQGARETQYF. The nucleotide sequence is given as TGCGCCAGCAGCTCGCAGGGGGCCCGCGAGACCCAGTACTTC.